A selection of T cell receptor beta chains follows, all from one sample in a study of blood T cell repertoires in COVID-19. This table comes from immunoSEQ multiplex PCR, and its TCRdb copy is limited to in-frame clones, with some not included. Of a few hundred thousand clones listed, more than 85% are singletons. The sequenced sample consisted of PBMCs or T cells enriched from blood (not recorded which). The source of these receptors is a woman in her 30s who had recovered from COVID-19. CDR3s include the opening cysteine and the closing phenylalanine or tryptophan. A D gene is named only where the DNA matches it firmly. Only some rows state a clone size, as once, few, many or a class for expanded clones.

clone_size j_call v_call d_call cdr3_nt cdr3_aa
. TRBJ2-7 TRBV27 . TGTGCCAGCAGCCTTGGGCCGACCTACGAGCAGTACTTC CASSLGPTYEQYF
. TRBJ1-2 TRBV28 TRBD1 TGTGCCAGCAGACCGGACAGGGGGCTGGAAGGCTACACCTTC CASRPDRGLEGYTF
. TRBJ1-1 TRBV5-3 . TGTGCCAGAAGCTTGCGGGGGAACACTGAAGCTTTCTTT CARSLRGNTEAFF
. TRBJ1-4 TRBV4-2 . TGTGCCAGCAGACAACCCGGACAGACCAATGAAAAACTGTTTTTT CASRQPGQTNEKLFF
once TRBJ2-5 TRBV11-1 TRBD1 TGTGCCAGCAGCTCCTACCGGGACAGGCAAGAGACCCAGTACTTC CASSSYRDRQETQYF
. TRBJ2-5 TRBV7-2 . TGTGCCAGCAGCCCCTTACAAGTGACCCAGTACTTC CASSPLQVTQYF
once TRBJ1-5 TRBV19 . TGTGCCAGCATCAGGGGACCCAGGGAGAGTCAGCCCCAGCATTTT CASIRGPRESQPQHF
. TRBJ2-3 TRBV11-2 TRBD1 TGTGCCAGCAGCAATGGACAGGGAACAGATACGCAGTATTTT CASSNGQGTDTQYF
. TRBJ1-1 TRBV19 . TGTGCCAGTACTCTCCGTCCAGGGCTAAACACTGAAGCTTTCTTT CASTLRPGLNTEAFF
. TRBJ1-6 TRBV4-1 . TGCGCCAGCAGCCAAGGGCCCGGGACTAATAATTCACCCCTCCACTTT CASSQGPGTNNSPLHF
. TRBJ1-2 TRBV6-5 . TGTGCCAGCAGTTTAAACATCCGGGGGACCTATGGCTACACCTTC CASSLNIRGTYGYTF
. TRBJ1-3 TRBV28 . TGTGCCAGCAGTTCCTGGACAGCCAGAAACACCATATATTTT CASSSWTARNTIYF
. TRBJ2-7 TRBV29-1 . TGCAGCGTTGGAGAGCGGTACGAGCAGTACTTC CSVGERYEQYF
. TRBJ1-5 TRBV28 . TGTGCCAGCAGTTCGGACAGTAGCAATCAGCCCCAGCATTTT CASSSDSSNQPQHF
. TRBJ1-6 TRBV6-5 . TGTGCCAGCAGTTACTCCGGCATAGGAGTAAATTCACCCCTCCACTTT CASSYSGIGVNSPLHF
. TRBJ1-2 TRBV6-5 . TGTGCCAGCGCCCTACGGCAGGGGCATGGCTACACCTTC CASALRQGHGYTF
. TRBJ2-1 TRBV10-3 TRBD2 TGTGCCATCAGTGTCTCCGGGACTAGCGGGGGTCAATCCTACAATGAGCAGTTCTTC CAISVSGTSGGQSYNEQFF
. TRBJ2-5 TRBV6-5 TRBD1 TGTGCCAGCAGTTACGACAGGGGGCGGCAAGAGACCCAGTACTTC CASSYDRGRQETQYF
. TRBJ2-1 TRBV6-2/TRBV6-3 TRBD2 TGTGCCAGCAGTTACTGGGGACTAGCGGGAGAAAGGTTCTTC CASSYWGLAGERFF
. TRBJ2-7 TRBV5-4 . TGTGCCAGCAGCTTGGAAGGTGCGGCTAGCTTTCCCTACGAGCAGTACTTC CASSLEGAASFPYEQYF
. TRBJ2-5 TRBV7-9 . TGTGCCAGCAGCCTTAACGGGGAGACCCAGTACTTC CASSLNGETQYF
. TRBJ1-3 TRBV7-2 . TGTGCCAGCAGCTTAGGTGCAGGCTCTGGAAACACCATATATTTT CASSLGAGSGNTIYF
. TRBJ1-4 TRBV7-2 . TGTGCCAGCAGCTTAAACCGAGCGGAAAAACTGTTTTTT CASSLNRAEKLFF
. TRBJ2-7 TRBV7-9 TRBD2 TGTGCCAGCAGCTTAGGGGAGGGAGGAGGTTACGAGCAGTACTTC CASSLGEGGGYEQYF
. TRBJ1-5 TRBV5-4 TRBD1 TGTGCCAGCAGCCAGGGACAGGGGAGCTCGCCCCAGCATTTT CASSQGQGSSPQHF
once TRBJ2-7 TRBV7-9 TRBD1 TGTGCCAGCAGCATCAGGGACAGGGTTTTCAGCGAGCAGTACTTC CASSIRDRVFSEQYF
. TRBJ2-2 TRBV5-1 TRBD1 TGCGCCAGCAGCCCGGGGACAGGGCTAGCCGGGGAGCTGTTTTTT CASSPGTGLAGELFF
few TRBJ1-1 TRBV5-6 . TGTGCCAGCAGCTATATGGTCGGAGGAGCTTTCTTT CASSYMVGGAFF
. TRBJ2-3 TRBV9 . TGTGCCAGCAGCGCCAAACCGACCCTTAGTGGGGCAGGGAAGGCAGATACGCAGTATTTT CASSAKPTLSGAGKADTQYF
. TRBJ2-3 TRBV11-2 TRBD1 TGTGCCAGCAGCTCACAACCGAACAGGGGGTCAGATACGCAGTATTTT CASSSQPNRGSDTQYF
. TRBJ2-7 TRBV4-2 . TGTGCCAGCAGCCAAGGCTATCAGGATACGAGCTCCTACGAGCAGTACTTC CASSQGYQDTSSYEQYF
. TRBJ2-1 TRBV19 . TGTGCCAGTAGTAAGCAGGACAATGAGCAGTTCTTC CASSKQDNEQFF
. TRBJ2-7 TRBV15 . TGTGCCACCTCAGGAGGGGCCGCCTCCGAGCAGTACTTC CATSGGAASEQYF
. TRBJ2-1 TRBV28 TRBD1 TGTGCCAGCAGTTTGTCCCCTCCAGGGGGAAAGTACAATGAGCAGTTCTTC CASSLSPPGGKYNEQFF
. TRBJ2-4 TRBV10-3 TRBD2 TGTGCCGCTGGACTAGCGGGGGGACTAGTTCAGTACTTC CAAGLAGGLVQYF
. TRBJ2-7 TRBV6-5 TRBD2 TGTGCCAGCAGTTTGGCCCTAGCGGGGGGAAGGGAGCAGTACTTC CASSLALAGGREQYF
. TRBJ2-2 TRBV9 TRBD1 TGTGCCAGCAACACGAGGACAGGGGTTGGCACCGGGGAGCTGTTTTTT CASNTRTGVGTGELFF
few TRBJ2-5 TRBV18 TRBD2 TGTGCCAGCTCACCAGGACTAGTAGAGACCCAGTACTTC CASSPGLVETQYF